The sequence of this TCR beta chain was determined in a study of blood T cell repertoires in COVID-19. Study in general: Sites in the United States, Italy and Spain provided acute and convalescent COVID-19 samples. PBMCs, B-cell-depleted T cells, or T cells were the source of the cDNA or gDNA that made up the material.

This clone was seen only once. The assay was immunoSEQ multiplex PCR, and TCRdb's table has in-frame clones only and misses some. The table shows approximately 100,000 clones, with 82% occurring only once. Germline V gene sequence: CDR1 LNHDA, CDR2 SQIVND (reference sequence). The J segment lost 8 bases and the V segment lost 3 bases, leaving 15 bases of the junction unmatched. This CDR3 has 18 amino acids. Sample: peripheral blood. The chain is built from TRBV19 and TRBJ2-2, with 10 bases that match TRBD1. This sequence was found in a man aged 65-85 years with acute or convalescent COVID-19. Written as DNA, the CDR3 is TGTGCCAGTAGTATTGGGAGTGGGAGACAGGGGGCGAAAGGGGAGCTGTTTTTT. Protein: CASSIGSGRQGAKGELFF.